The rows below give T cell receptor beta chains drawn from one sample of a study of beta chain features in type 1 diabetes. Generated by immunoSEQ multiplex PCR, the TCRdb table keeps only in-frame clones and is missing some. The data contain about 620,000 clones, roughly a sixth of them seen just once; the ten biggest clones take up around 0.095%. Sequencing was performed on naive CD4+ T cells from blood. These receptors were taken from a man aged 18 to 30 in good health. Each CDR3 is given without its conserved first and last residue. Clone size is stated in some rows and not others, as once, few, many or a class when expanded.

>few|TRBV25-1|TRBJ2-7
ASSEGDNRYEQY
>few|TRBV28|TRBJ2-3
ASRRLKRGVTPSTDTQY
>few|TRBV7-2|TRBJ2-7
ASSLLPGVGSYEQY
>.|TRBV7-8|TRBJ1-6
ASSFRNRESPLH
>few|TRBV4-3|.
ASSQRWQGPYEQY
>.|TRBV29-1|TRBJ2-4
SVTAAGAWGIQY
>few|TRBV5-1|TRBJ2-1
ASSLSGLSNEQF
>.|TRBV7-3|TRBJ1-1
ASSLGTGNTEAF
>few|TRBV20-1|TRBJ2-1
SARAYNEQF
>few|TRBV6-5|TRBJ1-4
ASRQGTHYEKLF
>.|TRBV6-1|TRBJ2-1
ASRPRGINNNEQF
>few|TRBV5-1|TRBJ2-6
ASSLIRAGANVLT
>.|TRBV5-1|TRBJ2-5
ASSYGETQY
>.|TRBV2|TRBJ2-5
ASRLLGGRETQY
>few|TRBV11-2|TRBJ1-3
ASSFPRRGAAGNTIY
>.|TRBV10-3|TRBJ2-5
AINTERVQETQY
>.|TRBV6-5|TRBJ2-1
ASRTAAREF
>few|TRBV28|TRBJ2-7
ASSLDRGHEQY
>.|TRBV7-8|TRBJ1-5
ASSPRQGHQPQH
>.|TRBV5-1|TRBJ2-1
ASSPSGGSYNGQF
>few|TRBV9|TRBJ2-1
ASSVGLGNNEQF
>.|TRBV5-1|TRBJ2-3
ASTDANTGTDTQY
>few|TRBV7-9|TRBJ2-3
ASSYGQGESTDTQY
>few|TRBV7-2|TRBJ2-1
ASSLAPLMSIPSYNYEQF
>few|TRBV7-9|TRBJ2-3
ASSTQTGDTDTQY
>few|TRBV28|TRBJ2-7
ASTSGTGASYEQY
>few|TRBV5-1|TRBJ2-7
ASARLASGFYEQY
>few|TRBV5-1|TRBJ1-1
ASSLGSANTEAF
>.|TRBV28|TRBJ2-1
ASSPLGQGAYNEQF
>.|TRBV29-1|TRBJ2-5
SVVDRGRGETQY
>.|TRBV7-2|TRBJ2-3
ASSPDRGQTDTQY
>few|TRBV7-9|TRBJ1-6
ASSPFANSPLH
>.|TRBV7-2|TRBJ1-2
ASSLGRAGYT
>.|TRBV2|TRBJ2-7
ASFRGETVEQY
>few|TRBV5-1|TRBJ2-3
ASRPDSTTGPDTQY
>.|TRBV18|TRBJ1-1
ASSPSRGNTEAF
>.|TRBV5-4|TRBJ1-5
ASSLEAGNDQPQH
>.|TRBV23-1|TRBJ2-2
ASSHPGTGDFFGSNTGELF
>.|TRBV7-3|TRBJ2-1
ASSSTTTSGNEQF
>few|TRBV7-3|TRBJ2-5
ASSSRYQETQY
>.|TRBV30|TRBJ1-2
AWSVPSRGYT
>.|TRBV6-1|TRBJ2-3
ASSIDTQY
>few|TRBV7-3|TRBJ2-1
ASSLLRGYNEQF
>.|TRBV7-2|TRBJ2-5
ASSLWRGNQETQY
>.|TRBV6-8|TRBJ2-3
ASSSGLAVTSTDTQY
>few|TRBV5-4|TRBJ2-7
ASSLESYEQY
>few|TRBV11-1|TRBJ2-2
ASRYGTRKNTGELF
>.|TRBV6-4|TRBJ2-1
ASRNEGGSNEQF
>.|TRBV18|TRBJ2-1
ASSPQLDNEQF
>.|TRBV7-9|TRBJ2-5
ASSFQGTGLETQY
>.|TRBV29-1|TRBJ2-2
SVSALGTGVSYGELF
>.|TRBV19|TRBJ2-6
ASFNAQGGLKSGANVLT
>few|TRBV7-2|TRBJ1-5
ASSFGNNQPQH
>.|TRBV11-2|TRBJ2-2
ASSNFLFGSANTGELF
>.|TRBV11-3|TRBJ2-2
ASSFRTPNTGELF